A selection of T cell receptor beta chains follows, all from one sample in a study of Ad26.COV2.S vaccination and SARS-CoV-2 variants. The data were produced by immunoSEQ multiplex PCR, yet TCRdb's version contains in-frame clones alone and is incomplete. This sample has more than 120,000 clones, with 86% found just once. This material consisted of peripheral blood, taken after recovery from COVID-19. The source is a human donor who had recovered from COVID-19. Each CDR3 is given with its conserved first and last residue.

TRBV18	17	CASSPNLGESGGETQYF
TRBV5-4	12	CASSLGTLEAFF
TRBV21-1	18	CASLDPRTSGGTTDTQYF
TRBV19	17	CASSSGQESSYNSPLHF
TRBV7-2	14	CASSLAARDYEQYF
TRBV27	16	CASSFLAGGSTDTQYF
TRBV5-6	15	CASSLGHRSYNEQFF
TRBV15	15	CATSREGRFNTEAFF
TRBV4-1	15	CASSQTLTGIETQYF
TRBV27	14	CASSLFPGNQPQHF
TRBV12-3/TRBV12-4	13	CASSLSPNTEAFF
TRBV2	14	CASSEARGLAKLFF
TRBV30	15	CAWSPPRKDNSPLHF
TRBV4-1	13	CASSQVGGAEAFF
TRBV5-1	13	CASSFKQNTEAFF
TRBV7-2	15	CASSLDDRANAEAFF
TRBV28	15	CASSPLRGAGLELFF
TRBV30	15	CAWGPTSGGYNEQFF
TRBV5-1	15	CASSSTGTGNSPLHF
TRBV5-5	14	CASSLGPQGNEAFF
TRBV7-2	14	CASSPGTSSYEQYF
TRBV27	18	CASSLTSGGAAGEWEQFF
TRBV6-1	15	CASSEAGGLDQPQHF
TRBV28	12	CASQAFNEKLFF